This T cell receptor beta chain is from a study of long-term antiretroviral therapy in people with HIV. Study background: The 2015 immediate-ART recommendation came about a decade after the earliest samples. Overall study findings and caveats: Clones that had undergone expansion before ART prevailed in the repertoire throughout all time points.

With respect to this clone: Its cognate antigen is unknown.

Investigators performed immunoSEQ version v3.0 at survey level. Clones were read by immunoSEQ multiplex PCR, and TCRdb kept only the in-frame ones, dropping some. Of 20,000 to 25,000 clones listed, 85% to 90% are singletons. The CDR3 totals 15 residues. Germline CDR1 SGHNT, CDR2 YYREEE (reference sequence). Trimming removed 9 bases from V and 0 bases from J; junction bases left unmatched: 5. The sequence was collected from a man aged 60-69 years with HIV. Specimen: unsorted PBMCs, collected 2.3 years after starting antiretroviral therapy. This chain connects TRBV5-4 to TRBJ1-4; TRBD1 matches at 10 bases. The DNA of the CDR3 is TGTGCCACCTCGACAGGGGGCGCAACTAATGAAAAACTGTTTTTT. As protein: CATSTGGATNEKLFF.